This T cell receptor (beta chain) is drawn from a study of cytomegalovirus exposure and HLA in healthy donors (dated by TCRdb to between 2016 and 2019). Describing the broader study: In an earlier analysis of approximately 640 of the donors, 250 to 300 Gb of sequence data and 90 million to 130 million unique TCR beta sequences from about 190 million T cells were reported. Genome-wide SNP genotypes for about 55% of the roughly 670 donors were used in a later genetic analysis, which treated that subset as a discovery cohort. The aim of the study was to test whether cataloging public T cell receptors could identify signatures of past pathogen exposure. Both class I and class II loci were covered by HLA typing, at four-digit resolution. An early release covering around 630 HLA-typed donors comprised approximately 300 gigabases of sequencing data and 85 million or so unique TCR sequences. Typing coverage differed by locus: A, B, C, DRB1 and DQB1 were typed in about 629-630 donors, DQA1 in approximately 520, DPA1 in some 570, and DPB1 in 450 to 490. To decide whether each TCR beta V gene segment behaved as functional or pseudogenic, an earlier analysis of fewer than 750 of the donors relied on high-throughput TCR beta sequencing. The T cell repertoires of 550 to 850 subjects were profiled by immunosequencing and related to cytomegalovirus serostatus. Among the roughly 390 genotyped donors, approximately 81% belonged to the genetic ancestry cluster associated with self-reported Caucasian donors. In addition to the first cohort of approximately 650 subjects, a separate validation cohort of 100 to 150 different subjects was used. All discovery cohort repertoires had been generated using a single sequencing platform. To predict cytomegalovirus infection status, the study brought together high-throughput TCR immunosequencing, statistical association of individual TCRs with disease status, and machine learning. The later analysis used no new phenotypic data to find candidate immune exposures, relying instead on TCR beta sequences and their occurrence across donors. A later analysis re-examined previously published TCR beta repertoires from about 700 donors and added high-resolution HLA genotyping to investigate patterns of TCR occurrence. Alongside the repertoire data, information on donor age, sex, ethnicity and CMV serostatus was compiled. Among around 400 genotyped donors of the cohort, an average of about 240,000 unique TCR beta nucleotide sequences was sequenced per donor, of which roughly 17% were non-productive. About 5 DR-DQ haplotypes were handled as single units for association and clustering, since linkage in the cohort was strong. What the work shows at the level of the full study, not this receptor alone: In a later analysis, most CMV-associated TCR beta chains were found to appear HLA-restricted, with HLA associations seemingly driven largely by CMV exposure. In a later genetic analysis, fewer N-insertions in productive TCRs were reported among donors in an Asian-associated ancestry cluster than the approximately 670-donor mean. This cohort had only TCR beta chains sequenced, and the lack of alpha or paired-chain data limited which features could be detected. The only immune exposure information available for the cohort was CMV serostatus. In a later analysis, several top co-occurrence clusters were reported to appear linked to parvovirus B19, influenza, CMV and Epstein-Barr virus. The authors suggested that the approach could potentially be generalized to other disease states and immunological phenotypes. Strong co-occurrence of HLA alleles, especially DR and DQ, made assigning TCR associations to individual alleles difficult. The presence/absence analyses assumed that sequencing depth was roughly uniform across donors, and that assumption may not be true. Correlated functional status among segregating V segments might reflect linkage disequilibrium, but an unknown experimental factor could not be ruled out. A further reported finding was that TCR beta sequences accurately predicted the HLA-A and HLA-B alleles for most subjects in the first cohort. The classifier was reported to diagnose cytomegalovirus status with high specificity and sensitivity in both the original cohort and the validation cohort. The study listed 150 to 200 TCR beta chains as associated with cytomegalovirus. In a later analysis, HLA-associated TCR beta chains were found to be more clonally expanded and to have lower generation probabilities than equally common non-associated chains. A cluster of highly shared sequence variants was judged likely to represent a technical artifact of the sequencing pipeline. Because counts were too low, roughly 16 rarely observed V segments, including chromosome 9 orphons, were left out of the earlier analysis of 587 of the donors. According to a later analysis, TCR association rates differed among HLA loci, with DRB1 alleles showing the most associated TCRs and HLA-C alleles showing the fewest. Most TCR sequences were seen in very few donors, while some public TCRs were found in many individuals. In a later analysis, 16,951 TCR beta sequences were associated with specific HLA alleles at a false discovery rate of 0.05. Some IMGT-functional V segments, including TRBV6-2 and TRBV6-3, could not be told apart with the 87-base-pair reads, so those segments were excluded. An earlier analysis of approximately 600 of the donors showed that most TCR beta V segments appeared in productive rearrangements either about 87% or about 30% of the time, which broadly matched IMGT annotations. In vitro tests confirmed that a few of the cytomegalovirus-associated TCR beta chains recognize cytomegalovirus antigens. HLA typing was unavailable for some donors at each locus, so association tests used only the typed subset. In a later genetic analysis, a missense DCLRE1C variant was associated with V-gene and J-gene trimming of TCR beta chains, and the association was replicated in an independent cohort.

On this clone itself: Which antigen it targets is not known. The record has no base qualities; no much larger clone is one base away.

In total, 666 healthy bone marrow donors made up the cohort. All cohort members were sampled while nominally healthy, although unrecorded immune exposures were likely present. The donor tested CMV seronegative, placing the donor among the 300 to 450 seronegative members of the cohort. A peripheral blood sample was collected from each donor, and TCR beta sequencing was performed on peripheral blood mononuclear cells. Genomic DNA was extracted from the blood cell samples with the Qiagen DNeasy Blood Extraction Kit. For CDR1 and CDR2, the germline V gene lists MDHEN and SYDVKM. V is reduced by 6 bases and J by 3 bases, leaving a spacing of 8 bases between them. The CDR3 contains 12 residues, cysteine and phenylalanine counted. CDR3 DNA only is kept here, 36 bases in frame from base 1. The library was made by the immunoSEQ multiplex PCR assay. The multiplex PCR relied on a mix of 60 forward primers for TCR Vbeta segments and 13 reverse primers for TCR Jbeta segments. The CDR3 region of rearranged TCR beta genes was amplified from genomic DNA with a multiplex PCR assay. Amplified TCR beta libraries were sequenced as 87-base-pair reads on the Illumina HiSeq System. In the paper's pipeline: In a later analysis, 77 million or so unique TCR beta chains were counted across the 500 to 700 repertoires, and approximately 11 million of these chains were shared by at least two donors. Raw reads were error-corrected and collapsed into unique sequences by a nearest-neighbor algorithm in which closely related sequences were merged to remove PCR and sequencing errors. To assign V, D and J gene segments, CDR3 sequences were aligned to IMGT reference sequences. For a sequence to be retained, a match of at least six nucleotides to both a V gene segment and a J gene segment was required. Rearrangements were classified as productive when the CDR3 lacked stop codons and remained in frame with V and J, and all other rearrangements were classified as non-productive. Following IMGT convention, CDR3 was defined as the stretch from the second conserved V-encoded cysteine up to the conserved J-encoded phenylalanine. Sequences without an unambiguous match to a single V gene segment were excluded from the earlier analysis of several hundred of the donors. An earlier analysis of a few hundred of the donors called V segments functional above 56.7% productive rearrangements and segregating when the between-donor standard deviation exceeded 5%. A statistical classification framework was built for diagnosing cytomegalovirus status from the catalog of TCR beta chain sequences. V and J gene assignment, in a later analysis, came from comparing TCR nucleotide sequences with IMGT/GENE-DB human TR gene sequences. A later analysis assigned CDR3 sequences and most-parsimonious VDJ recombination scenarios with the TCRdist pipeline. In a later analysis, each TCR beta chain was defined by its CDR3 amino acid sequence together with its V-gene family, and reads lacking a unique V-gene family were excluded. A later analysis removed 550 to 650 highly shared, low-generation-probability nucleotide sequences to deal with suspected cross-contamination and a sequencing artifact. A later analysis calculated a clonal expansion index for each public chain from normalized within-repertoire ranks of inferred template counts. In a later analysis, generation probabilities were computed with a VDJ recombination model fitted to out-of-frame rearrangements, and the resulting probabilities were checked against IGoR. Hypergeometric tests were used in a later analysis to score TCR-TCR, TCR-HLA and TCR-CMV co-occurrence, with a repertoire-size bias correction applied to the TCR pairs. A later analysis estimated false discovery rates by permuting HLA or CMV assignments 20 times. In a later analysis, co-occurring TCRs were grouped using DBSCAN, with TCRdist sequence similarity added in when clustering inside HLA-allele-positive subsets. Co-occurrence clustering excluded repertoires with fewer than 30,000 or more than 120,000 public chains, plus five with anomalous nucleotide sharing. The immuneACCESS repertoire file appears here via TCRdb, limited to in-frame rearrangements. These files lack a portion of the clones; in checked studies, under half of the deficit traces to unresolved V genes, and the cause of the others is not known. The DNA was the basis for D and trimming; V, J and clone size are from that table. This sample is represented by approximately 72,000 clones; roughly four fifths of them were singletons. Of the sample, over 1.5% falls within the top ten clones.

The sequencing input was PBMCs. This sequence was found in a man younger than 35 in good health and CMV-seronegative. The chain is encoded by TRBV28 joined to TRBJ1-1; TRBD1 is a possible D gene, resting on 6 matching bases. The CDR3 region has the sequence CASSRGDTEAFF. The bases read TGTGCCAGCAGCAGGGGAGACACTGAAGCTTTCTTT.